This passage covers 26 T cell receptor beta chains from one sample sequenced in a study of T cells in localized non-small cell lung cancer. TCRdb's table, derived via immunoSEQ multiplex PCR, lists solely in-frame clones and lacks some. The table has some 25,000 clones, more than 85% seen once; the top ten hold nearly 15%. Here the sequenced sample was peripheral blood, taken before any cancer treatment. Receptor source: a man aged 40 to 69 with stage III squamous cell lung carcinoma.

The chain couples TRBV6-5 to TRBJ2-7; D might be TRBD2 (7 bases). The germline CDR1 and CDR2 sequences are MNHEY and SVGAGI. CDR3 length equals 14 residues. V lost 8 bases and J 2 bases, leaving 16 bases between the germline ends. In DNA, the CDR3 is TGTGCCAGCCACTCCGGGGGGCTACCCTACGAGCAGTACTTC. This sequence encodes CASHSGGLPYEQYF.

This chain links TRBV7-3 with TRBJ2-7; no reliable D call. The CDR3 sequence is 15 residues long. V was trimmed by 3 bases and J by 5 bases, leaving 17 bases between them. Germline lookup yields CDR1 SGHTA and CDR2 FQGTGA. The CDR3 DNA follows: TGTGCCAGCAGCTTGGACCCCGCCATGAGGAACGAGCAGTACTTC. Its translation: CASSLDPAMRNEQYF. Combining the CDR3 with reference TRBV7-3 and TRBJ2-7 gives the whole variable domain GAGVSQTPSNKVTEKGKYVELRCDPISGHTALYWYRQSLGQGPEFLIYFQGTGAADDSGLPNDRFFAVRPEGSVSTLKIQRTERGDSAVYLCASSLDPAMRNEQYFGPGTRLTVT.

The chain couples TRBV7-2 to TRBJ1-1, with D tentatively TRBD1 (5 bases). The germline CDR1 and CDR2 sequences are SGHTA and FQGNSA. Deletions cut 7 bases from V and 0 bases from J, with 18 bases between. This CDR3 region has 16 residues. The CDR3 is CASTSPDGGLNTEAFF. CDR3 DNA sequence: TGTGCCAGCACTTCACCCGACGGGGGGTTGAACACTGAAGCTTTCTTT.

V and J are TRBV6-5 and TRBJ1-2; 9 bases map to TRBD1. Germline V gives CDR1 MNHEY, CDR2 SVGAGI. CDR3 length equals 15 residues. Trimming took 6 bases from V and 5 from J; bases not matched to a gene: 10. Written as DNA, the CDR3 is TGTGCCAGCAGCCCCTATCGACAGGGGGGGTATGGCTACACCTTC. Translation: CASSPYRQGGYGYTF.

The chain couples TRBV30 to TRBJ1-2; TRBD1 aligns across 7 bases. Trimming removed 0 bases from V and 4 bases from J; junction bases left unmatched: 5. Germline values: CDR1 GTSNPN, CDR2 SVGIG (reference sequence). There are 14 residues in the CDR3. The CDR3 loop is CAWSVWDSPYGYTF. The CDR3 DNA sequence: TGTGCCTGGAGTGTTTGGGACAGCCCCTATGGCTACACCTTC.

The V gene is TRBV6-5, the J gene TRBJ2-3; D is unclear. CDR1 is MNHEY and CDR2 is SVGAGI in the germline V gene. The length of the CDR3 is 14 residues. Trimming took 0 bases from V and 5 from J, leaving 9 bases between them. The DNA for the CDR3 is TGTGCCAGCAGTTACTCTAGCCGGATAGATACGCAGTATTTT. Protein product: CASSYSSRIDTQYF.

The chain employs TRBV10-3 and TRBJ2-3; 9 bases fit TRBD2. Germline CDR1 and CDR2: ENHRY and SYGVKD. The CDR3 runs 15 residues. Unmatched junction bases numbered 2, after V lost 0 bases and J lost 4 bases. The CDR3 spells CAISESSGRPDTQYF. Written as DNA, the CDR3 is TGTGCCATCAGTGAGTCGAGCGGGAGGCCAGATACGCAGTATTTT.

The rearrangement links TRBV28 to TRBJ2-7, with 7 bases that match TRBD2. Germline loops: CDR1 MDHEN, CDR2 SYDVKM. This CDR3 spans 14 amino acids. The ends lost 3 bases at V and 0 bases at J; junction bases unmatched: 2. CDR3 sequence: CASSFGGSSYEQYF. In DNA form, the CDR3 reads TGTGCCAGCAGTTTCGGCGGGAGCTCCTACGAGCAGTACTTC.

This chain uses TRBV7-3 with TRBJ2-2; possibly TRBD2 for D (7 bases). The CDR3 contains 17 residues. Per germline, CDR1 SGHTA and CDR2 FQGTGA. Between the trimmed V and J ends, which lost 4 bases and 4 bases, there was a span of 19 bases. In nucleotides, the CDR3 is TGTGCCAGCAGCTCTAATTCCCGGGGGGCGGGCACCGGGGAGCTGTTTTTT. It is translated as CASSSNSRGAGTGELFF. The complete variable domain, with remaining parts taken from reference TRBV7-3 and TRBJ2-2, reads GAGVSQTPSNKVTEKGKYVELRCDPISGHTALYWYRQSLGQGPEFLIYFQGTGAADDSGLPNDRFFAVRPEGSVSTLKIQRTERGDSAVYLCASSSNSRGAGTGELFFGEGSRLTVL.

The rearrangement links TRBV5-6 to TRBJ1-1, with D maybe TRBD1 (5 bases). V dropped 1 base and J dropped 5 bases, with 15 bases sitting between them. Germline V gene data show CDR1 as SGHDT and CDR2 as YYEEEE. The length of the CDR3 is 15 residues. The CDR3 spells CASSLTRALGTEAFF. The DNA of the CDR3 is TGTGCCAGCAGCTTGACCAGGGCCCTAGGGACTGAAGCTTTCTTT.

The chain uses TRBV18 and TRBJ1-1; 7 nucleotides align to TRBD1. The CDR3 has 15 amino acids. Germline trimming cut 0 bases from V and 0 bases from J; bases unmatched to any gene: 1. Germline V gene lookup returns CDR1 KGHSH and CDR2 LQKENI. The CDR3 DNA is TGTGCCAGCTCACCACCGACAGGGTTGAACACTGAAGCTTTCTTT. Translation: CASSPPTGLNTEAFF.

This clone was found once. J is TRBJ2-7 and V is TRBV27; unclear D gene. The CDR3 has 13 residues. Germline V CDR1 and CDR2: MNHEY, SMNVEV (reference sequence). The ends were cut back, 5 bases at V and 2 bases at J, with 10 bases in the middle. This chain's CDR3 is CASSPRVTYEQYF. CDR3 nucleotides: TGTGCCAGCAGTCCCCGGGTCACCTACGAGCAGTACTTC.

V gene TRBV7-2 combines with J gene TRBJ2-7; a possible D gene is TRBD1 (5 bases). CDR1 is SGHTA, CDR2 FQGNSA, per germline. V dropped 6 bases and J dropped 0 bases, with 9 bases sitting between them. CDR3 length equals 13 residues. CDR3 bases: TGTGCCAGCAGTGGGGCAGGCTCCTACGAGCAGTACTTC. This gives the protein CASSGAGSYEQYF.

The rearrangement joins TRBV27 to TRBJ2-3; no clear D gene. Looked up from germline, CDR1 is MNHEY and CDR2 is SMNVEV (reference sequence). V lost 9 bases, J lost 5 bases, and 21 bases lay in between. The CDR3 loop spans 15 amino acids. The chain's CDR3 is CASTQVGHPRDTQYF. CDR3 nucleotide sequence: TGTGCCAGTACTCAAGTGGGCCACCCTAGAGATACGCAGTATTTT.

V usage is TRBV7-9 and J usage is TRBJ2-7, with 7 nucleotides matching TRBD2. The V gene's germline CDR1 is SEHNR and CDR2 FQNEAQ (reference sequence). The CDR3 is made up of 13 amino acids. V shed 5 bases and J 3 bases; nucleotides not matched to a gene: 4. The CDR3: CASSHSGVYEQYF. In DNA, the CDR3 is TGTGCCAGCAGCCACAGCGGGGTCTACGAGCAGTACTTC. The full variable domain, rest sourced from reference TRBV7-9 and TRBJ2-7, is DTGVSQNPRHKITKRGQNVTFRCDPISEHNRLYWYRQTLGQGPEFLTYFQNEAQLEKSRLLSDRFSAERPKGSFSTLEIQRTEQGDSAMYLCASSHSGVYEQYFGPGTRLTVT.

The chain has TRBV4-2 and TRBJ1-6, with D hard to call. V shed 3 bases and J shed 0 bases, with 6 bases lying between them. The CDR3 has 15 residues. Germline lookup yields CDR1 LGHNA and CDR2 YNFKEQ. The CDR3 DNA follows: TGTGCCAGCAGCCAGGACTACTCCTATAATTCACCCCTCCACTTT. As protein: CASSQDYSYNSPLHF.

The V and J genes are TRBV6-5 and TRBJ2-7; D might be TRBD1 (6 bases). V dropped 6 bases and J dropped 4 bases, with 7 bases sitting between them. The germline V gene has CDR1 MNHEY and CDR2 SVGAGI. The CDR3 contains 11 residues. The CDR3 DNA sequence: TGTGCCAGCAGAACAGGGTACGAGCAGTACTTC. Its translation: CASRTGYEQYF.

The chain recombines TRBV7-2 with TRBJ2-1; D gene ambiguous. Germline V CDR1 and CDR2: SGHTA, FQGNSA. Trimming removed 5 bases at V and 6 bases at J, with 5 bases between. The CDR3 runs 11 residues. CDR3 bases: TGTGCCAGCAGCAGCACCAATGAGCAGTTCTTC. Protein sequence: CASSSTNEQFF.

The CDR3 sequence is CASSRGTGRETQYF. The DNA of the CDR3 is TGTGCCAGCAGCAGGGGGACAGGGCGAGAGACCCAGTACTTC. The rearrangement uses TRBV5-6 and TRBJ2-5; 9 nucleotides match TRBD1. This CDR3 contains 14 residues. Germline V gene sequence: CDR1 SGHDT, CDR2 YYEEEE. Trimming took 4 bases from V and 4 from J; bases not matched to a gene: 5.

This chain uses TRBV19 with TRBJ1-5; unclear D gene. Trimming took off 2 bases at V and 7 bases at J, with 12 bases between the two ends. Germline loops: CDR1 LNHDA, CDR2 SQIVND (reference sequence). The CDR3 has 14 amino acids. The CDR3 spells CASSIKVPGQPQHF. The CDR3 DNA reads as TGTGCCAGTAGTATAAAGGTCCCAGGCCAGCCCCAGCATTTT.

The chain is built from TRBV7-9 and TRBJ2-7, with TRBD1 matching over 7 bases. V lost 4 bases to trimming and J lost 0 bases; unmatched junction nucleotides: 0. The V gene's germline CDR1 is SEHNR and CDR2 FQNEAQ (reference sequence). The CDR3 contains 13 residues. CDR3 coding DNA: TGTGCCAGCAGCTCAGGGGGCTCCTACGAGCAGTACTTC. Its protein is CASSSGGSYEQYF.

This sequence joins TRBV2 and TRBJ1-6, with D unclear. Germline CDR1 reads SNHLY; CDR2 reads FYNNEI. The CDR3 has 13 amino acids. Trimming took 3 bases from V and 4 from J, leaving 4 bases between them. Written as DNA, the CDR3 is TGTGCCAGCAGTGACCAGTATAATTCACCCCTCCACTTT. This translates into CASSDQYNSPLHF.

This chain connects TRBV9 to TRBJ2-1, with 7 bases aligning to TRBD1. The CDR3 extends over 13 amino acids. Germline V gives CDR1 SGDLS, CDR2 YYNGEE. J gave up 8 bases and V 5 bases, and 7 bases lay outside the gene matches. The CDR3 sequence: CASRGQGVDEQFF. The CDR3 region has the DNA TGTGCCAGCAGAGGCCAGGGGGTCGATGAGCAGTTCTTC.

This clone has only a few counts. The CDR3 region is CASRNAYEQYF. The CDR3 DNA reads TGTGCCAGCAGGAACGCGTACGAGCAGTACTTC. This sequence joins TRBV6-1 and TRBJ2-7; D gene ambiguous. This CDR3 region has 11 residues. Trimming removed 6 bases from V and 4 bases from J, with 7 bases in between. Germline V gene lookup returns CDR1 MNHNS and CDR2 SASEGT.

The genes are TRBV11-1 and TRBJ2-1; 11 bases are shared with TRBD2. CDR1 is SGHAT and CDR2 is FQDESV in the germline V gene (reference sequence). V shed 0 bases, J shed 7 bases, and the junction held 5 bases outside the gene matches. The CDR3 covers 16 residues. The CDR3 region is CASSLATSGSSNEQFF. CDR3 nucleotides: TGTGCCAGCAGCTTAGCTACTAGCGGGAGTTCTAATGAGCAGTTCTTC. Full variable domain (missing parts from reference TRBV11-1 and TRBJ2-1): EAEVAQSPRYKITEKSQAVAFWCDPISGHATLYWYRQILGQGPELLVQFQDESVVDDSQLPKDRFSAERLKGVDSTLKIQPAELGDSAMYLCASSLATSGSSNEQFFGPGTRLTVL.

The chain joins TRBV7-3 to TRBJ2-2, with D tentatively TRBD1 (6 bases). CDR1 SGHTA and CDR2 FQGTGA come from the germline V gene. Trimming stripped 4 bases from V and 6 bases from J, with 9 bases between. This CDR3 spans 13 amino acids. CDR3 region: CASSSQGPGELFF. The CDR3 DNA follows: TGTGCCAGCAGCTCACAGGGCCCCGGGGAGCTGTTTTTT.